This TCR beta chain derives from a study of OX40 agonist ivuxolimab in advanced cancers. Study-wide context: In this cohort, patients received ivuxolimab, an agonistic anti-OX40 (CD134) antibody. Patients assigned to dose escalation were diagnosed with hepatocellular carcinoma, melanoma, renal cell or head and neck cancer.

CDR1 is SGHTA and CDR2 is FQGNSA in the germline V gene. The V gene lost 2 bases and the J gene lost 11 bases, with 18 bases spanning the gap. The CDR3 loop spans 15 amino acids. Study outcomes and limitations: Some patients who did not respond also had low normalized T-cell clonal expansion. Expanded peripheral T-cell antigen specificity went undetermined.

Clones were read by immunoSEQ multiplex PCR, and TCRdb kept only the in-frame ones, dropping some. Among thousands of clones listed, 85% to 90% were seen once. On this clone: What it binds is not known.

The receptor was derived from an adult with an advanced solid tumor such as melanoma, head and neck, liver or kidney cancer. The V gene is TRBV7-2, the J gene TRBJ1-4; D gene ambiguous. The sequenced sample was CD4+ or CD8+ T cells sorted from blood, obtained in a trial of the OX40 agonist ivuxolimab. In DNA, the CDR3 is TGTGCCAGCAGCTTAAATGGGAAGCGTGGGGAGAAACTGTTTTTT. Translated: CASSLNGKRGEKLFF.